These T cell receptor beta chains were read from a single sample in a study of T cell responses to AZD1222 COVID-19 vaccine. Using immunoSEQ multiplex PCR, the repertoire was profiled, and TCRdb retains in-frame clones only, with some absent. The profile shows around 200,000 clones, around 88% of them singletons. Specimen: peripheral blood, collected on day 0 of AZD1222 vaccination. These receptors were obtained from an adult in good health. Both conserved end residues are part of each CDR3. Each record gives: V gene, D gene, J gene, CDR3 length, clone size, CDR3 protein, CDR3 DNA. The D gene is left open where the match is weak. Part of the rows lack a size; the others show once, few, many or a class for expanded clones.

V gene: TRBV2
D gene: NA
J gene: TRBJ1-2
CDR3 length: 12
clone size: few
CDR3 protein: CASSSQRTRDYF
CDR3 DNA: TGTGCCAGCAGTTCCCAGCGGACCAGGGACTACTTC

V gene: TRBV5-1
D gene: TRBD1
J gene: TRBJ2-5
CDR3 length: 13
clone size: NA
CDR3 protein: CATYRGFGETQYF
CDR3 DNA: TGCGCCACTTACAGGGGTTTCGGGGAGACCCAGTACTTC

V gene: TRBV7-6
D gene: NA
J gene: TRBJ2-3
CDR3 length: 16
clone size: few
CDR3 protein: CASSLEIGGSTDTQYF
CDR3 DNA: TGTGCCAGCAGCTTAGAAATTGGGGGAAGCACAGATACGCAGTATTTT

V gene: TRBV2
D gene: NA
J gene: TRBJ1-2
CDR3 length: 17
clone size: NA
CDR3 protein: CASSDGLDRTPPYGYTF
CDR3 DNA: TGTGCCAGCAGTGATGGGTTGGACAGAACGCCTCCTTATGGCTACACCTTC

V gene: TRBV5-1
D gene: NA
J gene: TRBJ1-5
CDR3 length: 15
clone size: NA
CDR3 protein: CASSLAPDSNQPQHF
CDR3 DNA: TGCGCCAGCAGCTTGGCCCCGGATAGCAATCAGCCCCAGCATTTT

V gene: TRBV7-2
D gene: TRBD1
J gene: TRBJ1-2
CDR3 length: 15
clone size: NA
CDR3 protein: CASSFPTGASGGYTF
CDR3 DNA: TGTGCCAGCAGCTTCCCGACAGGGGCCTCTGGGGGCTACACCTTC

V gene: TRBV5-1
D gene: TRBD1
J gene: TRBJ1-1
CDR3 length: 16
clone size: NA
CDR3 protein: CASSLRPGQGALEAFF
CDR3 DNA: TGCGCCAGCAGCTTGCGTCCCGGACAGGGGGCTCTTGAAGCTTTCTTT

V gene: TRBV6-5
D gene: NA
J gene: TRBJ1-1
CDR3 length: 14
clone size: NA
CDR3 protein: CASSPRRGGGEAFF
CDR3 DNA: TGTGCCAGCAGTCCCCGGCGGGGAGGAGGTGAAGCTTTCTTT

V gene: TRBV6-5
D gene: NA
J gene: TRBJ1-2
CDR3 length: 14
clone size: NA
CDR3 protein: CASSPWGANYGYTF
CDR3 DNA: TGTGCCAGCTCCCCCTGGGGCGCTAACTATGGCTACACCTTC

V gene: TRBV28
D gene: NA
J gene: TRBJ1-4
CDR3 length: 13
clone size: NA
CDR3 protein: CASSTGGVEKLFF
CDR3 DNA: TGTGCCAGCAGTACGGGGGGGGTAGAAAAACTGTTTTTT

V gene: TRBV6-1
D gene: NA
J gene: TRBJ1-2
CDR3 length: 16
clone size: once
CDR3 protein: CASSDYLRQSYYGYTF
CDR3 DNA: TGTGCCAGCAGTGATTACCTGAGACAGAGCTACTATGGCTACACCTTC

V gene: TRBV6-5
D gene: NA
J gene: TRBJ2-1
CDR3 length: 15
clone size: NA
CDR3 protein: CASSSGRNPYNEQFF
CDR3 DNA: TGTGCCAGCAGTTCAGGGAGAAATCCCTACAATGAGCAGTTCTTC

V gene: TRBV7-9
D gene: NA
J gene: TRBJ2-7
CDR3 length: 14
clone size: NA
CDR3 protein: CASSPTGPSYEQYF
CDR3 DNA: TGTGCCAGCAGCCCCACGGGTCCCTCCTACGAGCAGTACTTC

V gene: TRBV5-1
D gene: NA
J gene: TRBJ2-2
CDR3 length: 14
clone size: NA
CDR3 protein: CASSFGVGTGELFF
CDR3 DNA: TGCGCCAGCAGCTTTGGGGTTGGGACCGGGGAGCTGTTTTTT

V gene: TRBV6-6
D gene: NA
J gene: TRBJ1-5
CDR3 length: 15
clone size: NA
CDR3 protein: CASSSIDRAGQPQHF
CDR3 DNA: TGTGCCAGCAGTTCCATCGACCGGGCGGGTCAGCCCCAGCATTTT

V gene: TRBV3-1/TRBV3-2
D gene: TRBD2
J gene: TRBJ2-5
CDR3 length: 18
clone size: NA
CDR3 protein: CASSQDRVPSGGRETQYF
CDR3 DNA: TGTGCCAGCAGCCAAGATAGGGTCCCTAGCGGGGGTCGGGAGACCCAGTACTTC

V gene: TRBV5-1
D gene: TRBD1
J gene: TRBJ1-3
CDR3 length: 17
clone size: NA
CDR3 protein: CASSYGPQGAGGNTIYF
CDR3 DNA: TGCGCCAGCAGCTATGGCCCTCAGGGGGCGGGTGGAAACACCATATATTTT

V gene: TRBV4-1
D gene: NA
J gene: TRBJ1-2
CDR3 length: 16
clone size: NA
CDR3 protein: CASSQDWPGNNYGYTF
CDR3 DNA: TGCGCCAGCAGCCAAGATTGGCCAGGCAATAACTATGGCTACACCTTC

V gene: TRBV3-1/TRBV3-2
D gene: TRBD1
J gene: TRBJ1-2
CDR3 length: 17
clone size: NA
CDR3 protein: CASSQDTGTASLGGYTF
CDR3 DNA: TGTGCCAGCAGCCAAGACACCGGGACAGCCTCTCTGGGAGGCTACACCTTC

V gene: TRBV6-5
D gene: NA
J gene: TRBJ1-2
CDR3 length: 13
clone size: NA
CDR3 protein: CASTFGAGYGYTF
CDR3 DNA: TGTGCCAGCACCTTTGGGGCAGGCTATGGCTACACCTTC

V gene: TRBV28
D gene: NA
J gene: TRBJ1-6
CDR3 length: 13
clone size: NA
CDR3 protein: CASSSLSPSPLHF
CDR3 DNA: TGTGCCAGCAGTTCCCTTTCCCCTTCACCCCTCCACTTT

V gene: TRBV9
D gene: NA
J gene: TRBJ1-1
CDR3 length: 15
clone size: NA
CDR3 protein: CASTRSGGQDTEAFF
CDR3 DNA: TGTGCCAGCACCCGAAGCGGAGGCCAGGACACTGAAGCTTTCTTT

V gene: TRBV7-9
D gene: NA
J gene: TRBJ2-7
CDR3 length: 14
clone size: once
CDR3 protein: CASSFPRTADEQYF
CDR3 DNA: TGTGCCAGCAGCTTCCCTAGGACAGCAGACGAGCAGTACTTC

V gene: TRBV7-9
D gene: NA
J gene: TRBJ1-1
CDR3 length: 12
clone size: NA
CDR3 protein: CASSFLDTEAFF
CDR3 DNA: TGTGCCAGCAGCTTCCTAGACACTGAAGCTTTCTTT

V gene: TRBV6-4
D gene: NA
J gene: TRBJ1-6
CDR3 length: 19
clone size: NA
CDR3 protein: CASTDSELLGGDYNSPLHF
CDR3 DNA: TGTGCCAGCACCGACTCGGAACTTCTCGGGGGCGACTATAATTCACCCCTCCACTTT

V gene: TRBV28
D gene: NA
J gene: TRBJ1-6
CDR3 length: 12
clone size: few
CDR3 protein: CASSLSDSPLHF
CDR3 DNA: TGTGCCAGCAGTTTATCGGATTCACCCCTCCACTTT

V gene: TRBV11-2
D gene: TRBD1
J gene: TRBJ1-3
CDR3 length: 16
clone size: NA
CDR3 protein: CASSPGQGRTGNTIYF
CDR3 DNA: TGTGCCAGCAGCCCAGGACAGGGAAGGACTGGAAACACCATATATTTT

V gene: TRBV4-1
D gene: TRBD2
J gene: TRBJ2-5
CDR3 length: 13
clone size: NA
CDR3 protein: CASSLIAGETQYF
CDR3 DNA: TGCGCCAGCAGCCTCATAGCGGGGGAGACCCAGTACTTC

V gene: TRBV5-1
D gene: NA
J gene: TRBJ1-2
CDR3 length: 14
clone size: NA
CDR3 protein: CATNPGVTNYGYTF
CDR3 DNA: TGCGCCACCAACCCGGGAGTTACAAACTATGGCTACACCTTC

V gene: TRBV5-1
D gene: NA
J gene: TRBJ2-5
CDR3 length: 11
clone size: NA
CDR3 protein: CASSSKETQYF
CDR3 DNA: TGCGCCAGCAGCTCAAAAGAGACCCAGTACTTC

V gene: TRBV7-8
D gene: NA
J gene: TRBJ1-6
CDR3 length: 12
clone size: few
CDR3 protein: CASSPVNSPLHF
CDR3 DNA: TGTGCCAGCAGCCCCGTAAATTCACCCCTCCACTTT

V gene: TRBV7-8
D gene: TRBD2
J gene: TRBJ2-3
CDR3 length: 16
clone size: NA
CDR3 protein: CASSSPRGDFTDTQYF
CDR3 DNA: TGTGCCAGCAGCTCCCCTCGGGGGGACTTCACAGATACGCAGTATTTT

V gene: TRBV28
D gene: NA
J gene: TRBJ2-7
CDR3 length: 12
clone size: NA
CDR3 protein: CASSFSVSEQYF
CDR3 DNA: TGTGCCAGCAGTTTCTCCGTCTCCGAGCAGTACTTC

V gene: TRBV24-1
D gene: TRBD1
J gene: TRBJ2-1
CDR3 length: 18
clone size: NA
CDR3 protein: CATSDLQAPGQGYNEQFF
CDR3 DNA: TGTGCCACCAGTGATTTGCAAGCGCCGGGACAGGGGTACAATGAGCAGTTCTTC

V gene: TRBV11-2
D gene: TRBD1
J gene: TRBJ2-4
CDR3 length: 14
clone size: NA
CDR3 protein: CASSRGGQANIQYF
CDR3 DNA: TGTGCCAGCAGCCGTGGGGGACAGGCAAACATTCAGTACTTC

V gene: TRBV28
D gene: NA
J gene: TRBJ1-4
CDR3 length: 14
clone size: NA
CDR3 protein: CASHGGGLNEKLFF
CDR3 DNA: TGTGCCAGTCACGGCGGGGGTCTCAATGAAAAACTGTTTTTT

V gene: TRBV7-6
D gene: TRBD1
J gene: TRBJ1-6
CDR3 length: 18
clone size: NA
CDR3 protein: CASSLARGETGVDSPLHF
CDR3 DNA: TGTGCCAGCAGCTTAGCGCGTGGGGAAACAGGGGTCGATTCACCCCTCCACTTT

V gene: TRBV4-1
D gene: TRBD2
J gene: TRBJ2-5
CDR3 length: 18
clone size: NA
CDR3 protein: CASSPGGTSGRPGETQYF
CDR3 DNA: TGCGCCAGCAGCCCCGGAGGGACTAGCGGGCGACCTGGGGAGACCCAGTACTTC

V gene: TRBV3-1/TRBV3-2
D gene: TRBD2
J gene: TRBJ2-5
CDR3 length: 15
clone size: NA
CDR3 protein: CASSQDGRGGETQYF
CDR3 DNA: TGTGCCAGCAGCCAAGACGGACGGGGAGGGGAGACCCAGTACTTC

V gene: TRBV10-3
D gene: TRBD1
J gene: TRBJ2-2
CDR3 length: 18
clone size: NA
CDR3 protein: CAISALPRQGAFVGELFF
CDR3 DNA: TGTGCCATCAGTGCCCTCCCCCGACAGGGGGCCTTTGTCGGGGAGCTGTTTTTT

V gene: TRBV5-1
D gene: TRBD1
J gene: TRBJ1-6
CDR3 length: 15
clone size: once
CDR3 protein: CASSSEWTGDQPLHF
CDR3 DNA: TGCGCCAGCAGCTCGGAGTGGACAGGGGACCAACCCCTCCACTTT

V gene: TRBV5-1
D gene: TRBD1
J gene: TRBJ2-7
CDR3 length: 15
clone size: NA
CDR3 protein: CASSSYYKQGYEQYF
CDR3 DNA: TGCGCCAGCAGCTCCTATTATAAACAGGGGTACGAGCAGTACTTC

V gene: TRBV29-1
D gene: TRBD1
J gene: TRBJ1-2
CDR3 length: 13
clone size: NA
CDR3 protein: CSVGAGQGVGYTF
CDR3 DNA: TGCAGCGTTGGAGCGGGACAGGGAGTTGGCTACACCTTC

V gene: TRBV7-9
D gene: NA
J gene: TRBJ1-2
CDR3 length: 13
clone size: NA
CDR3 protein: CASSPTNPYGYTF
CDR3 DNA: TGTGCCAGCAGCCCGACCAACCCCTATGGCTACACCTTC

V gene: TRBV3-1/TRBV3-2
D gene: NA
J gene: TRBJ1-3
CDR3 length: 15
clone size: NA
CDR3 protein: CASTGEHIFGNTIYF
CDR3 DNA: TGTGCCAGCACGGGAGAGCACATCTTTGGAAACACCATATATTTT

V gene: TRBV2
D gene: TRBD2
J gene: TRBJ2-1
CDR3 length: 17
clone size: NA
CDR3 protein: CASRPGLAGGSYNEQFF
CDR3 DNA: TGTGCCAGCAGGCCAGGACTAGCGGGGGGTTCCTACAATGAGCAGTTCTTC

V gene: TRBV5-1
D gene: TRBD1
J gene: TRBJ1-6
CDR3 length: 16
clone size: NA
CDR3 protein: CASSSPSGQDGSPLHF
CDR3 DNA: TGCGCCAGCAGCTCCCCCTCGGGACAGGATGGTTCACCCCTCCACTTT

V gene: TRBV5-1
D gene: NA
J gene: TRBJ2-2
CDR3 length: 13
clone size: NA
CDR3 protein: CASSLDGTGELFF
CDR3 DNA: TGCGCCAGCAGCTTGGACGGGACCGGGGAGCTGTTTTTT

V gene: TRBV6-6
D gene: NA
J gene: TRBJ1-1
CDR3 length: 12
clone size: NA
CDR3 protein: CASRGRNTEAFF
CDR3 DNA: TGTGCCAGCAGGGGGCGGAACACTGAAGCTTTCTTT

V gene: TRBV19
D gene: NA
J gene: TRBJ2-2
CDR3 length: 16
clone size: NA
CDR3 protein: CASTTILAGFDGELFF
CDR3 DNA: TGTGCCAGTACTACGATCCTCGCAGGCTTTGACGGGGAGCTGTTTTTT

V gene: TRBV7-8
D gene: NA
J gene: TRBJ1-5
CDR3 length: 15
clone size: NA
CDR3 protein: CASSLDRVGTQPQHF
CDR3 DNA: TGTGCCAGCAGCTTAGACAGGGTGGGGACTCAGCCCCAGCATTTT

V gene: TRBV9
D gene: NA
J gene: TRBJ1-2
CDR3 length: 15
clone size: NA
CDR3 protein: CASSVARGSSYGYTF
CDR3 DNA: TGTGCCAGCAGCGTAGCGCGAGGGTCAAGCTATGGCTACACCTTC